Presented here are 7 T cell receptor beta chains from one specimen sequenced in a study of beta chain features in type 1 diabetes. Study observations and caveats: Shorter TCRB CDR3s, moderately but significantly so, were found in Type 1 diabetes patients in all four CD4+ subsets.

For these receptors, no antigen is known. Since all of the isolated RNA was reverse transcribed, expressed TCRB transcripts were what got sequenced. The table came from immunoSEQ multiplex PCR; TCRdb's copy has only in-frame clones and leaves some out. The sample contains about 740,000 clones, roughly 13% of which appear only once. The sample taken for sequencing was naive CD4+ T cells from blood. All receptors derive from a young man with type 1 diabetes.

This clone has only a few counts. The chain combines TRBV7-2 with TRBJ1-4; D gene unclear. The germline CDR1 and CDR2 sequences are SGHTA and FQGNSA. Deletions cut 5 bases from V and 1 base from J, with 2 bases between. The length of the CDR3 is 12 residues. CDR3 amino acids: CASSVTNEKLFF. In DNA, the CDR3 is TGTGCCAGCAGCGTAACTAATGAAAAACTGTTTTTT.

The table lists this clone with a few counts. The rearrangement joins TRBV19 to TRBJ1-2, with 8 nucleotides matching TRBD1. The CDR3 is made up of 16 amino acids. Germline assignment: CDR1 LNHDA and CDR2 SQIVND (reference sequence). Germline trimming cut 7 bases from V and 4 bases from J; bases unmatched to any gene: 14. The CDR3 sequence: CASTTTSGGHGYGYTF. CDR3 DNA sequence: TGTGCCAGTACCACGACCTCAGGGGGCCACGGCTATGGCTACACCTTC.

J is TRBJ2-1 and V is TRBV4-2; the D call may be TRBD1 or TRBD2 (5 bases each). The CDR3 totals 16 residues. The V and J ends lost 0 bases and 0 bases respectively, with 9 bases between them. The germline V gene has CDR1 LGHNA and CDR2 YNFKEQ. DNA for the CDR3: TGTGCCAGCAGCCAAGATCGGGGCCACTCCTACAATGAGCAGTTCTTC. Translation gives CASSQDRGHSYNEQFF.

This clone was counted only a few times. The V gene is TRBV15, the J gene TRBJ1-5; 10 bases line up with TRBD1. Germline loops: CDR1 LNHNV, CDR2 YYDKDF (reference sequence). With V trimmed by 5 bases and J by 0 bases, 10 bases remained unmatched. The CDR3 length is 18 residues. The chain's CDR3 is CATSAIRDRGYSNQPQHF. CDR3 sequence (DNA): TGTGCCACCAGCGCCATCCGGGACAGGGGCTATAGCAATCAGCCCCAGCATTTT.

The chain employs TRBV2 and TRBJ1-1, with D unclear. Trimming took off 8 bases at V and 2 bases at J, with 15 bases between the two ends. The germline gives CDR1 SNHLY, CDR2 FYNNEI. The CDR3 totals 14 residues. DNA for the CDR3: TGTGCCAGCCGTCGTGACGGCGATAACACTGAAGCTTTCTTT. It codes for CASRRDGDNTEAFF.

This clone was counted a few times. The chain has TRBV5-1 and TRBJ1-5, with D possibly TRBD1 on 5 matching bases. CDR1 and CDR2 from the germline V gene are SGHRS and YFSETQ. The CDR3 extends over 14 amino acids. Trimming left V 2 bases short and J 3 bases short, with 9 bases between. The CDR3 reads CASSFDGTNQPQHF. As DNA, the CDR3 is TGCGCCAGCAGCTTCGACGGGACCAATCAGCCCCAGCATTTT.

The chain employs TRBV14 and TRBJ1-3; possibly TRBD1 for D (5 bases). There are 13 residues in the CDR3. Germline CDR1 is SGHDN and CDR2 is FVKESK. Between the trimmed V and J ends, which lost 2 bases and 9 bases, there was a span of 11 bases. The CDR3 region is CASSQQGRGTIYF. The CDR3 coding sequence is TGTGCCAGCAGCCAACAGGGTCGGGGCACCATATATTTT.